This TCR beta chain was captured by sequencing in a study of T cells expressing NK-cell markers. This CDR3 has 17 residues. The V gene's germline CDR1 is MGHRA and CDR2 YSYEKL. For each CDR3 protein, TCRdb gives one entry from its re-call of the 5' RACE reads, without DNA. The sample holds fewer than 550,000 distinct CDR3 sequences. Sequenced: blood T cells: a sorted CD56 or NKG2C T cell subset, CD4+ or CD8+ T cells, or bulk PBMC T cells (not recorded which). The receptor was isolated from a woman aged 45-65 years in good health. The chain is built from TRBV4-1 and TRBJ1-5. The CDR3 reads CASSQGYGRGGGQPQHF.